The rows below give T cell receptor beta chains drawn from one sample of a study of blood T cell repertoires in COVID-19. Method: immunoSEQ multiplex PCR; TCRdb's copy keeps in-frame clones and lacks some. Of a few hundred thousand clones in the sample, 70% to 90% were seen once. What was sequenced was peripheral blood. These receptors were taken from a human donor in a cohort sampled during active COVID-19. The CDR3 runs from the conserved cysteine through the conserved F or W. Fields, in order: J gene, D gene, V gene, clone size, CDR3 DNA, CDR3 protein. D genes are given only for firm matches. The size field is filled for only some rows; it gives once, few, many or a size class.

>TRBJ2-2|NA|TRBV9|NA
TGTGCCAGCAGCGGACGGGACGGGGAGCTGTTTTTT
CASSGRDGELFF
>TRBJ1-4|NA|TRBV7-8|NA
TGTGCCAGCACGGACAGTTTGAATGAAAAACTGTTTTTT
CASTDSLNEKLFF
>TRBJ1-5|NA|TRBV24-1|NA
TGTGCCACCTCCCCGAGCCTTGGAGATCAGCCCCAGCATTTT
CATSPSLGDQPQHF
>TRBJ2-3|NA|TRBV5-4|NA
TGTGCCAGCAGCTTGGAACCGCCGGCGGCAGATACGCAGTATTTT
CASSLEPPAADTQYF
>TRBJ1-1|NA|TRBV6-5|NA
TGTGCCAGCAGTTCCCCCGCGGGCTCCGAAGCTTTCTTT
CASSSPAGSEAFF
>TRBJ1-1|NA|TRBV6-5|few
TGTGCCAGCAGTTCCATGTCCAGGGGATTGAACACTGAAGCTTTCTTT
CASSSMSRGLNTEAFF
>TRBJ2-1|TRBD1|TRBV27|NA
TGTGCCAGCAGACAGGGGGGCGTCTACAATGAGCAGTTCTTC
CASRQGGVYNEQFF
>TRBJ2-1|NA|TRBV3-1/TRBV3-2|few
TGTGCCAGCAGCCAAGAAGTCGGGGAGCAGTTCTTC
CASSQEVGEQFF
>TRBJ2-1|TRBD2|TRBV3-1/TRBV3-2|NA
TGTGCCAGCAGCCAAGAAGCGGGGGCAAACAATGAGCAGTTCTTC
CASSQEAGANNEQFF
>TRBJ2-3|TRBD1|TRBV7-3|NA
TGTGCCAGCTGCCTTACGGGACAGGGTTACACAGATACGCAGTATTTT
CASCLTGQGYTDTQYF
>TRBJ1-5|TRBD1|TRBV10-1|NA
TGCGCCAGCAGTGAGGGACAGGGGGGGAATCAGCCCCAGCATTTT
CASSEGQGGNQPQHF
>TRBJ2-2|TRBD1|TRBV11-3|few
TGTGCCAGTCGACGGACAGGCGCGAACACCGGGGAGCTGTTTTTT
CASRRTGANTGELFF
>TRBJ2-4|TRBD2|TRBV30|NA
TGTGCCTGGAGACGCGGAGCGGGGGGGCAGAACATTCAGTACTTC
CAWRRGAGGQNIQYF
>TRBJ1-2|TRBD1|TRBV7-9|NA
TGTGCCAGCAGCTTAGCGAATAAGGACAGGTTTCTCGTTGGCTACACCTTC
CASSLANKDRFLVGYTF
>TRBJ2-3|NA|TRBV7-3|NA
TGTGCCAGCAGTCCCATCGGGGGGCCGGCAGATACGCAGTATTTT
CASSPIGGPADTQYF
>TRBJ2-3|TRBD2|TRBV19|NA
TGTGCCAGTAGTATAGTATGGCGGGGGGACACAGATACGCAGTATTTT
CASSIVWRGDTDTQYF
>TRBJ2-1|NA|TRBV7-2|NA
TGTGCCAGCAGCTTTTTAGAAAACTACTACAATGAGCAGTTCTTC
CASSFLENYYNEQFF
>TRBJ1-1|NA|TRBV19|NA
TGTGCCAGTAGTTCCCGGCAGGGGATCTGGATGAACACTGAAGCTTTCTTT
CASSSRQGIWMNTEAFF
>TRBJ1-2|TRBD1|TRBV18|NA
TGTGCCAGCTCACCGACAGGGGCCAACTATGGCTACACCTTC
CASSPTGANYGYTF
>TRBJ2-3|NA|TRBV27|NA
TGTGCCAGCAGTCTGGACAGCCCCGTCACACAGGATACGCAGTATTTT
CASSLDSPVTQDTQYF
>TRBJ1-5|TRBD1|TRBV5-8|NA
TGTGCCAGCTCTTACGTGGCAGGGGGTCAGCCCCAGCATTTT
CASSYVAGGQPQHF
>TRBJ2-7|TRBD1|TRBV6-1|NA
TGTGCCAGCAGTGAAAGGGACAGGGGAGTGCACGAGCAGTACTTC
CASSERDRGVHEQYF
>TRBJ1-2|NA|TRBV6-1|NA
TGTGCCAGCAGTGAAGGCTGGGGGCGGAACTATGGCTACACCTTC
CASSEGWGRNYGYTF
>TRBJ2-5|NA|TRBV7-3|NA
TGTGCCAGCAGCCTCGGGGGAGCGAGAGAGACCCAGTACTTC
CASSLGGARETQYF
>TRBJ2-1|NA|TRBV5-1|NA
TGCGCCAGCAGCTTGCGCGGGACCTCCTACAATGAGCAGTTCTTC
CASSLRGTSYNEQFF
>TRBJ1-1|TRBD1|TRBV30|NA
TGTGCCTGGAATACCGGGACAGGGAACACTGAAGCTTTCTTT
CAWNTGTGNTEAFF
>TRBJ1-1|NA|TRBV30|NA
TGTGCCTGGAGCGGGGGGCCTATTAGGAACACTGAAGCTTTCTTT
CAWSGGPIRNTEAFF
>TRBJ2-7|NA|TRBV29-1|NA
TGCAGCGTTGTTCTCGCCGGCTCCTACGAGCAGTACTTC
CSVVLAGSYEQYF
>TRBJ1-1|TRBD1|TRBV5-1|NA
TGCGCCAGCAGCTTGGTGGACAGGGGAATAGAAGCTTTCTTT
CASSLVDRGIEAFF
>TRBJ1-2|TRBD1|TRBV10-3|NA
TGTGCCATCAGTGCCGGGACAGGGGGCGCGGATGGCTACACCTTC
CAISAGTGGADGYTF
>TRBJ1-4|NA|TRBV19|NA
TGTGCCAGTAGTGATACAGCTGCAACTAATGAAAAACTGTTTTTT
CASSDTAATNEKLFF
>TRBJ1-2|TRBD1|TRBV5-1|NA
TGCGCCAGCAGCGGACAGGGTTATTATGGCTACACCTTC
CASSGQGYYGYTF
>TRBJ1-1|TRBD1|TRBV5-5|once
TGTGCCAGCAGCTCCCAGGGGGTAGGCGCTGAAGCTTTCTTT
CASSSQGVGAEAFF
>TRBJ1-1|NA|TRBV21-1|NA
TGTGCCAGCACCAAAGATGGTCCGTGGACTTATAGTATGAACACTGAAGCTTTCTTT
CASTKDGPWTYSMNTEAFF
>TRBJ1-1|NA|TRBV18|NA
TGTGCCAGCTCGTCAACCTTGTCGGGCACTGAAGCTTTCTTT
CASSSTLSGTEAFF
>TRBJ1-4|NA|TRBV19|once
TGTGCCAGTAGGACAGAAAAGGGGGAAAAACTGTTTTTT
CASRTEKGEKLFF
>TRBJ1-1|NA|TRBV18|NA
TGTGCCAGCTCACCCTTATCGGGTGGCACTGAAGCTTTCTTT
CASSPLSGGTEAFF
>TRBJ1-6|NA|TRBV28|NA
TGTGCCAGCAGTTTAAGGAGGGATGGGTCACCCCTCCACTTT
CASSLRRDGSPLHF
>TRBJ1-5|TRBD1|TRBV4-2|NA
TGTGCCAGCAGCCCTGAAATGGACAGGGGGCTAAGGCCCCAGCATTTT
CASSPEMDRGLRPQHF
>TRBJ2-2|NA|TRBV5-6|NA
TGTGCCAGCAGCTTGGCCAGCGCTTTCACCGGGGAGCTGTTTTTT
CASSLASAFTGELFF
>TRBJ2-1|NA|TRBV7-9|NA
TGTGCCAGCAGCCCCCCGCTCGGCAATGAGCAGTTCTTC
CASSPPLGNEQFF
>TRBJ1-2|TRBD1|TRBV5-6|NA
TGTGCCAGCAGCTCGCCGGGACAGGGGAACTATGGCTACACCTTC
CASSSPGQGNYGYTF
>TRBJ1-2|NA|TRBV20-1|few
TGCAGTGCTAGTCCCCGGGTGACGGAGTTATATGGCTACACCTTC
CSASPRVTELYGYTF
>TRBJ2-7|TRBD1|TRBV7-2|NA
TGTGCCAGCAGCTTAGCAACGGGACAGGCCTACGAGCAGTACTTC
CASSLATGQAYEQYF
>TRBJ2-3|NA|TRBV5-1|NA
TGCGCCAGCAGCCTAAGCGTAACAGGGATAGGACGGGATACGCAGTATTTT
CASSLSVTGIGRDTQYF
>TRBJ2-7|TRBD2|TRBV11-3|NA
TGTGCCAGCAGCCGGGGAGGGGACTACGAGCAGTACTTC
CASSRGGDYEQYF
>TRBJ1-2|NA|TRBV21-1|NA
TGTGCCAGCGGAGTAACAGGGGATACCATTCCTAACTATGGCTACACCTTC
CASGVTGDTIPNYGYTF
>TRBJ2-2|TRBD1|TRBV18|NA
TGTGCCAGCTCACCACAAACCGGGACAGTGAACACCGGGGAGCTGTTTTTT
CASSPQTGTVNTGELFF
>TRBJ2-6|NA|TRBV21-1|few
TGTGCCAGCAGCCCACCGGGACAGGATTCGTCTGGGGCCAACGTCCTGACTTTC
CASSPPGQDSSGANVLTF
>TRBJ1-1|NA|TRBV20-1|NA
TGCAGTGCTAGACGGACAGAAGCTTTCTTT
CSARRTEAFF
>TRBJ2-3|TRBD2|TRBV7-9|NA
TGTGCCAGCAGCGCTTGGACTAGCGGGGGTGCCGATACGCAGTATTTT
CASSAWTSGGADTQYF
>TRBJ2-4|NA|TRBV7-9|NA
TGTGCCAGCAGCTATCGGACATCCCTAGCCAAAAACATTCAGTACTTC
CASSYRTSLAKNIQYF
>TRBJ2-6|TRBD2|TRBV4-2|NA
TGTGCCAGCAGCCAAGATGGGGGGGCTGGGGCCAACGTCCTGACTTTC
CASSQDGGAGANVLTF
>TRBJ2-6|NA|TRBV5-1|NA
TGCGCCAGCAGCTTGGCCCGGGCTGGGGCCAACGTCCTGACTTTC
CASSLARAGANVLTF
>TRBJ1-3|NA|TRBV30|few
TGTGCCTGGAGCCCCGCCGGGGGGGCTGGAAACACCATATATTTT
CAWSPAGGAGNTIYF
>TRBJ1-2|NA|TRBV12-5|NA
TGTGCTAGTGGTTATGGGGCGGTGGCTAACTATGGCTACACCTTC
CASGYGAVANYGYTF